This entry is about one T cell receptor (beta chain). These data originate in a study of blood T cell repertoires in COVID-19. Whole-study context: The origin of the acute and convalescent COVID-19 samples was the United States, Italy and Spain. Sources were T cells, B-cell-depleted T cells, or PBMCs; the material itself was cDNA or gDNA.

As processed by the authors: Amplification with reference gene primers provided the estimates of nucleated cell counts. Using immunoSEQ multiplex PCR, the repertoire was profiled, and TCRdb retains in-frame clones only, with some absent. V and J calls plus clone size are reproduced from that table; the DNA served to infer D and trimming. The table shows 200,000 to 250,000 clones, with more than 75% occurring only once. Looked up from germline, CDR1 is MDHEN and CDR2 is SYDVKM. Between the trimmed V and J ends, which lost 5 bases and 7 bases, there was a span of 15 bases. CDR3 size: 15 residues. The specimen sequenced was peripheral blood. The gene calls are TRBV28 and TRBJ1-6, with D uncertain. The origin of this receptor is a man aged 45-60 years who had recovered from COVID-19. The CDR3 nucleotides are TGTGCCAGCAGTCCTCTCGGACTGGGAAATTCACCCCTCCACTTT. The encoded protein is CASSPLGLGNSPLHF.